The 2 T cell receptor beta chains below all came from one sample that was sequenced in a study of blood T cell repertoires in COVID-19. Measured with immunoSEQ multiplex PCR; TCRdb has only the in-frame clones, and not every one. The table includes about 150,000 clones, roughly 83% detected once. What was sequenced was peripheral blood. Receptors originate from a woman aged 55-70 years with acute or convalescent COVID-19.

About this clone itself: The same CDR3 arises from other DNA sequences in this sample as well. V is TRBV28 and J is TRBJ1-1; D is unresolved. There are 12 residues in the CDR3. Germline lookup yields CDR1 MDHEN and CDR2 SYDVKM. V was pared by 4 bases and J by 0 bases, with 3 bases between. CDR3 sequence: CASSSMNTEAFF. The CDR3 bases are TGTGCCAGCAGTTCTATGAACACTGAAGCTTTCTTT.

This chain uses TRBV5-5 with TRBJ1-1, with 7 positions matching TRBD1. Germline CDR1 and CDR2: SGHKS and YYEKEE (reference sequence). J gave up 3 bases and V 7 bases, and 21 bases lay outside the gene matches. CDR3 length: 18 amino acids. The CDR3 reads CASLIGTVTGLRDTEAFF. CDR3 DNA sequence: TGTGCCAGCCTTATAGGAACAGTGACAGGGCTTAGGGACACTGAAGCTTTCTTT.